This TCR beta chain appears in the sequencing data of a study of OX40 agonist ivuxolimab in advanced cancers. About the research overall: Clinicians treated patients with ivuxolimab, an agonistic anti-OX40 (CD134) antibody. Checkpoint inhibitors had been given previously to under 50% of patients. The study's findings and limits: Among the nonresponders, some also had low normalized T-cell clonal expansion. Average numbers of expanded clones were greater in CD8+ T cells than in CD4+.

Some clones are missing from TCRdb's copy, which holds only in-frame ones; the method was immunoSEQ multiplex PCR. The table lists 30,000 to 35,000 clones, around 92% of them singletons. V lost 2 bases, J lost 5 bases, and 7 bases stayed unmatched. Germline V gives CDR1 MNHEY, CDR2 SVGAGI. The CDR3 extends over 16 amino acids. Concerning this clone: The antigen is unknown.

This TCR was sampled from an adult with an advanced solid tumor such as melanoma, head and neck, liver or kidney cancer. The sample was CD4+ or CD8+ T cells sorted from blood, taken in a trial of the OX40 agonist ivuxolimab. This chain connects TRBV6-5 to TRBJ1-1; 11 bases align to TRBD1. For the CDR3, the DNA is TGTGCCAGCAGTTACACGGGACAGGGGGGAAAAACTGAAGCTTTCTTT. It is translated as CASSYTGQGGKTEAFF.